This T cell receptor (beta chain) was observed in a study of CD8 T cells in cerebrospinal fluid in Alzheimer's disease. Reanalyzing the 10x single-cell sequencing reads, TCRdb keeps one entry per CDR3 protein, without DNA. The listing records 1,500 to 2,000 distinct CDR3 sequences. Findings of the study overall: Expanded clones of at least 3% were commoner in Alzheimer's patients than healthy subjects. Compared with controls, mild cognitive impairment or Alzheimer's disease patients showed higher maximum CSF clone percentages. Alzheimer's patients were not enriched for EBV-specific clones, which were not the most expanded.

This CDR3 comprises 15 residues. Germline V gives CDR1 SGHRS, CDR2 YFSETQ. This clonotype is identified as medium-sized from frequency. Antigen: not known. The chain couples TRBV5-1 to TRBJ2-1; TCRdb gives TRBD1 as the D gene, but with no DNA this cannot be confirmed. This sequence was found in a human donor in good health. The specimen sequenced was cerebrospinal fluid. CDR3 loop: CASSSNGQGKNEQFF.